This TCR beta chain was captured by sequencing in a study of blood T cell repertoires in COVID-19. Study in general: Acute and convalescent COVID-19 samples came from the United States, Italy and Spain. Sample material is recorded as cDNA or gDNA derived from T cells, B-cell-depleted T cells, or PBMCs.

This clone came up a few times. The CDR3 is made up of 13 amino acids. V was shortened by 7 bases and J by 3 bases, with 16 bases between the two germline ends. CDR1 is SQVTM and CDR2 is ANQGSEA in the germline V gene. Donors in Cohort 3 counted as recovered after two negative PCRs, clearance, or symptom resolution. Some clones are missing from TCRdb's copy, which holds only in-frame ones; the method was immunoSEQ multiplex PCR. The profile shows 150,000 to 200,000 clones, roughly 85% of them singletons. The chain uses TRBV29-1 and TRBJ2-7; D possibly corresponds to TRBD2 (5 bases). This receptor was obtained from a man aged 55 to 69 who had recovered from COVID-19. Sequencing input: PBMCs or T cells enriched from blood (not recorded which). CDR3 sequence (DNA): TGCAGCGCTGAGAACGGGGTCCACTACGAGCAGTACTTC. It is translated as CSAENGVHYEQYF.